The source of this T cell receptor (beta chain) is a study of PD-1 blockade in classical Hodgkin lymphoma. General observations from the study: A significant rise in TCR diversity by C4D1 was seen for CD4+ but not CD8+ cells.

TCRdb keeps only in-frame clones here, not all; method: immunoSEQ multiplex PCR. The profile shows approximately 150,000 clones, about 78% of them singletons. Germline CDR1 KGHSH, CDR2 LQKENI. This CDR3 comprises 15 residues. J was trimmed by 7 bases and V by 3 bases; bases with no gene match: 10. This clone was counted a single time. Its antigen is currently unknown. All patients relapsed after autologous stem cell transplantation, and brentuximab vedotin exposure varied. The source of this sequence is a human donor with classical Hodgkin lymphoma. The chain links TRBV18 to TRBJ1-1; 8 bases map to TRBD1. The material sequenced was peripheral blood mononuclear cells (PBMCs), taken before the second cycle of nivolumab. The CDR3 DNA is TGTGCCAGCTCACCCACACAAGTACAGGGGGATGAAGCTTTCTTT. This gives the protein CASSPTQVQGDEAFF.